The 19 T cell receptor beta chains given below trace back to one sample, sequenced in a study of regulatory T cells in long-lasting Graves disease. Through Arm-PCR of CDR3 regions and iRepertoire HTBI primers, TCR beta libraries were built. TCRdb reprocessed the multiplex PCR reads with MiXCR, giving one entry per CDR3 protein. The data hold 350,000 to 450,000 distinct CDR3 sequences, with around 15% observed a single time. As to time point: newly diagnosed GD, antithyroid drugs for less than 3 months. Scientists built the TCR library using RNA that was extracted from PBMCs. The sample also formed part of further work on T cells in Graves' hyperthyroidism and ophthalmopathy.

The material sequenced was peripheral blood mononuclear cells (PBMCs), taken at new diagnosis, from a patient treated with antithyroid drugs. The receptors were gathered from a man aged 35 to 55 with Graves disease.

This clonotype was seen at least ten times. This sequence joins TRBV7-2 and TRBJ1-1; D uncertain. The CDR3 has 15 residues. V lost 1 base to trimming and J lost 1 base, with 10 bases between them. Looked up from germline, CDR1 is SGHTA and CDR2 is FQGNSA. DNA of the CDR3: TGTGCCAGCAGCTTAGGGCAGCTACCGAACACTGAAGCTTTCTTT. Its translation is CASSLGQLPNTEAFF.

The table lists this clonotype with many counts. V and J are TRBV29-1 and TRBJ1-3; D is unclear. Trimming shortened V by 4 bases and J by 0 bases, and 10 bases separated the two germline ends. Germline-derived CDR1 and CDR2 are SQVTM and ANQGSEA. This CDR3 spans 14 amino acids. CDR3 sequence reads: CSVGDWSSGNTIYF. CDR3 sequence (DNA): TGCAGCGTTGGCGACTGGAGCTCTGGAAACACCATATATTTT.

This clonotype showed up many times. The CDR3 DNA reads TGTGCCAGCAGTTACTCGAGTGTACAGCCCCAGCATTTT. Translated: CASSYSSVQPQHF. The chain employs TRBV6-2 or TRBV6-3 and TRBJ1-5; D is undetermined. The CDR3 is 13 residues long. From germline, CDR1 is MNHEY and CDR2 SVGEGT. V lost 0 bases and J lost 7, with 7 bases in between.

V and J are TRBV20-1 and TRBJ2-7; no clear D gene. Trimming took off 0 bases at V and 4 bases at J, with 22 bases between the two ends. This CDR3 is 17 amino acids long. The germline V gene encodes CDR1 DFQATT and CDR2 SNEGSKA (reference sequence). The CDR3 nucleotides read TGCAGTGCTAGAGATATACGCCCTGACCTGCTGGCTTACGAGCAGTACTTC. This encodes CSARDIRPDLLAYEQYF.

The table lists this clonotype with many counts. The V gene is TRBV7-2, the J gene TRBJ2-5; 7 bases map to TRBD1. CDR1 is SGHTA and CDR2 is FQGNSA in the germline V gene. The junction had 8 bases not matched to a gene; V was cut back by 5 bases and J by 5 bases. This CDR3 spans 14 amino acids. CDR3 residues: CASSQRTGAETQYF. CDR3 DNA: TGTGCCAGCAGCCAGAGAACAGGGGCGGAGACCCAGTACTTC.

The J gene is TRBJ1-6, the V gene TRBV6-2 or TRBV6-3; 8 bases are a match to TRBD1. After removal of 5 bases from V and 7 bases from J, the junction contained 10 bases not matched to a gene. This CDR3 contains 16 residues. Germline V gene sequence: CDR1 MNHEY, CDR2 SVGEGT. CDR3 DNA sequence: TGTGCCAGCAGTGTACCGGGACAGGTGGGGAATTCACCCCTCCACTTT. Its protein product is CASSVPGQVGNSPLHF.

The J gene is TRBJ2-3, the V gene TRBV20-1, with D hard to call. The germline CDR1 and CDR2 sequences are DFQATT and SNEGSKA (reference sequence). V was shortened by 6 bases and J by 0 bases, with 13 bases between the two germline ends. The CDR3 extends over 14 amino acids. DNA for the CDR3: TGCAGTGCCCGCGGCGCATTTAGCACAGATACGCAGTATTTT. Translated, it gives CSARGAFSTDTQYF.

This clonotype was recorded at least ten times. The gene calls are TRBV5-1 and TRBJ2-7; D not resolved. The CDR3 has 14 amino acids. V was trimmed by 1 base and J by 0 bases, leaving 8 bases between them. Germline V gene sequence: CDR1 SGHRS, CDR2 YFSETQ. This chain's CDR3 is CASSLIQASYEQYF. DNA for the CDR3: TGCGCCAGCAGCTTGATCCAGGCCTCCTACGAGCAGTACTTC. Drawing the rest from reference TRBV5-1 and TRBJ2-7, the complete variable domain is KAGVTQTPRYLIKTRGQQVTLSCSPISGHRSVSWYQQTPGQGLQFLFEYFSETQRNKGNFPGRFSGRQFSNSRSEMNVSTLELGDSALYLCASSLIQASYEQYFGPGTRLTVT.

Ten or more counts support this clonotype. The V call is TRBV24-1, the J call TRBJ1-2; D is possibly TRBD1 (5 bases). The germline V and J ends were trimmed by 9 bases and 4 bases, with 14 bases remaining between them. There are 13 residues in the CDR3. Germline CDR1 and CDR2: KGHDR and SFDVKD. This CDR3 is CATQQGAGYGYTF. Written as DNA, the CDR3 is TGTGCCACCCAACAAGGGGCTGGCTATGGCTACACCTTC.

This clonotype turned up a few times. This rearrangement joins TRBV3-1 to TRBJ1-2; 7 bases align to TRBD1. The CDR3 length is 15 residues. V lost 3 bases and J lost 6; bases outside the gene matches: 10. Germline CDR1 reads LGHDT; CDR2 reads YNNKEL (reference sequence). The CDR3 DNA sequence: TGTGCCAGCAGCCAGCTTACCGGGACAGTTAATGGCTACACCTTC. This encodes CASSQLTGTVNGYTF.

This clonotype turned up a few times. A much larger clone lies one base from this, so it may be a read error. The chain carries TRBV2 and TRBJ2-1, with TRBD1 matching 7 bases. The CDR3 is 17 amino acids. The germline gives CDR1 SNHLY, CDR2 FYNNEI. CDR3 sequence (DNA): TGTGCCAGCAGGCAACCGGGACAGAAATTGTCCTGCAATGAGCAGTTCTTC. Amino acids: CASRQPGQKLSCNEQFF.

This clonotype came up many times. For the CDR3, the DNA is TGCGCCAGCAGCCTAAACCTGGGGGACCACGAGCAGTACTTC. As protein: CASSLNLGDHEQYF. V and J are TRBV5-1 and TRBJ2-7; D assignment may be TRBD1 or TRBD2 (5 bases each). Germline V lookup: CDR1 SGHRS, CDR2 YFSETQ. V was shortened by 4 bases and J by 5 bases, with 16 bases between the two germline ends. The CDR3 contains 14 residues. Full variable domain (missing parts from reference TRBV5-1 and TRBJ2-7): KAGVTQTPRYLIKTRGQQVTLSCSPISGHRSVSWYQQTPGQGLQFLFEYFSETQRNKGNFPGRFSGRQFSNSRSEMNVSTLELGDSALYLCASSLNLGDHEQYFGPGTRLTVT.

This clonotype was seen ten or more times. The chain has TRBV6-1 and TRBJ1-5, with 12 bases matching TRBD1. The length of the CDR3 is 14 residues. The V segment lost 6 bases and the J segment 5 bases; nucleotides outside the gene matches: 2. Looked up from germline, CDR1 is MNHNS and CDR2 is SASEGT. CDR3 residues: CASSGTGGYQPQHF. The CDR3 bases are TGTGCCAGCAGCGGGACAGGGGGCTATCAGCCCCAGCATTTT.

This clonotype turned up a few times. The chain uses TRBV18 and TRBJ2-7; perhaps TRBD2 as D (5 bases). Trimming left V 3 bases short and J 5 bases short, with 17 bases between. The CDR3 has 15 residues. CDR1 and CDR2 from the germline V gene are KGHSH and LQKENI. CDR3 nucleotides: TGTGCCAGCTCACCCCGAGGTGGTTCGGGGAACGAGCAGTACTTC. Its translation: CASSPRGGSGNEQYF.

The chain joins TRBV28 to TRBJ2-6; D gene uncertain. Germline-derived CDR1 and CDR2 are MDHEN and SYDVKM. The CDR3 has 15 residues. The V end was cut by 3 bases, the J end by 0 bases, with 6 bases between. The CDR3 DNA follows: TGTGCCAGCAGTTTTAGTAGCTCTGGGGCCAACGTCCTGACTTTC. Amino acids: CASSFSSSGANVLTF.

This chain joins TRBV20-1 and TRBJ1-5; the D gene is possibly TRBD1 (5 bases). CDR1 and CDR2 from the germline V gene are DFQATT and SNEGSKA (reference sequence). The CDR3 sequence is 14 residues long. V dropped 6 bases and J dropped 1 base, with 13 bases sitting between them. As DNA, the CDR3 is TGCAGTGCCCGACGGGGGGGGAGCAATCAGCCCCAGCATTTT. Its protein is CSARRGGSNQPQHF.

This clonotype came up a few times. The chain employs TRBV10-3 and TRBJ2-1; TRBD1 aligns across 9 bases. There are 15 residues in the CDR3. The V segment lost 6 bases and the J segment 2 bases; nucleotides outside the gene matches: 5. CDR1 is ENHRY, CDR2 SYGVKD, per germline. CDR3 protein: CAISRTGDTYNEQFF. The CDR3 bases are TGTGCCATCAGCCGGACAGGGGACACCTACAATGAGCAGTTCTTC.

This clonotype was found many times. CDR3 residues: CASSPGILVVRGRETQYF. In DNA form, the CDR3 reads TGTGCCAGCAGTCCGGGTATTCTGGTAGTCAGGGGTAGGGAGACCCAGTACTTC. The chain uses TRBV12-3 or TRBV12-4 and TRBJ2-5; D might be TRBD1 (6 bases). V was cut by 5 bases and J by 5 bases, with 27 bases left in between. This CDR3 is built from 18 residues.

At least ten counts were recorded for this clonotype. The V gene is TRBV28, the J gene TRBJ1-3, with a weak D call TRBD1 (6 bases). The CDR3 has 13 residues. Germline CDR1 reads MDHEN; CDR2 reads SYDVKM. The V end was cut by 11 bases, the J end by 5 bases, with 16 bases between. The CDR3 region has the DNA TGTGCCTCCAGGGCGGGGGGGCGAAACACCATATATTTT. It encodes CASRAGGRNTIYF.